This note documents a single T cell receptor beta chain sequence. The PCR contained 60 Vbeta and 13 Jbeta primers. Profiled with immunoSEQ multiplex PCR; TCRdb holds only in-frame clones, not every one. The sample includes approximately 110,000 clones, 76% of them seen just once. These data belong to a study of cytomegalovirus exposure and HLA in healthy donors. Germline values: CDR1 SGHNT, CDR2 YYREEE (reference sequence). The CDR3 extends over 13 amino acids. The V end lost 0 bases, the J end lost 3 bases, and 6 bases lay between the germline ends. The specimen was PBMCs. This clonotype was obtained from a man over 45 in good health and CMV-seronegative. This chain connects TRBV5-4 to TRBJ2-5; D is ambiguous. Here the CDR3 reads CASSLGQKETQYF. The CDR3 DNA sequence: TGTGCCAGCAGCTTGGGGCAGAAAGAGACCCAGTACTTC.